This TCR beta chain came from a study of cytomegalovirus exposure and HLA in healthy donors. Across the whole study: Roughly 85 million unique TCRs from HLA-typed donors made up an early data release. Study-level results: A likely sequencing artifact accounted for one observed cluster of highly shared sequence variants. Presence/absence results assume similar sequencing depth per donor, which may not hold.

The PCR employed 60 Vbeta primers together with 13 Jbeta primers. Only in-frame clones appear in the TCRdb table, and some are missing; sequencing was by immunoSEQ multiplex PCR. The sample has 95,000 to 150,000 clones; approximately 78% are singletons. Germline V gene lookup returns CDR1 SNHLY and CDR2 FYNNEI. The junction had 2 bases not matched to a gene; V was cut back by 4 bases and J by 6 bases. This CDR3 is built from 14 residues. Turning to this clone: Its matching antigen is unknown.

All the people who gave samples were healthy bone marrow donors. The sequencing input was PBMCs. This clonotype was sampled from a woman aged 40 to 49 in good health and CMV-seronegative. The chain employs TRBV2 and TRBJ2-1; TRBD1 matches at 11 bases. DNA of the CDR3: TGTGCCAGCAGTGGGGGACAGGGGGGCAATGAGCAGTTCTTC. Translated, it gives CASSGGQGGNEQFF.